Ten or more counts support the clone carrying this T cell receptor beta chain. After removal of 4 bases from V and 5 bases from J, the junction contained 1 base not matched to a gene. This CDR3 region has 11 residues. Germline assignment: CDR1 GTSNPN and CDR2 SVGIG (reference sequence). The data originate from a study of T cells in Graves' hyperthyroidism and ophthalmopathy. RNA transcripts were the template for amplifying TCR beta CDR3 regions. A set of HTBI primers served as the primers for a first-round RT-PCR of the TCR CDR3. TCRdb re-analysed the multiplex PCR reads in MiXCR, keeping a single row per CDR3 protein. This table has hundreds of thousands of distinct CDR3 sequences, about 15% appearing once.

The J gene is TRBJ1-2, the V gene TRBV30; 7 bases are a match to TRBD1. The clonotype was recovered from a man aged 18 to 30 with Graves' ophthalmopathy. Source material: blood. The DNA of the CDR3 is TGTGCCTGGACAGGGGGGTATGGCTACACCTTC. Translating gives CAWTGGYGYTF.